This T cell receptor beta chain was identified in a study of OX40 agonist ivuxolimab in advanced cancers. Whole-study context: Enrolled patients in dose escalation had cancers that were hepatocellular carcinoma, melanoma, renal cell or head and neck cancer.

Details on this clone: Its antigen is currently unknown.

This CDR3 is 13 amino acids long. CDR1 is MRHNA, CDR2 SNTAGT, per germline. V dropped 5 bases and J dropped 2 bases, with 8 bases sitting between them. Repertoires were generated with immunoSEQ multiplex PCR, while TCRdb's copy carries only in-frame clones and drops some. The sample shows 62,000 or so clones, roughly 86% of them seen only once. Regarding the study as a whole: Clonal expansion was among the lowest in partial responders at 0.1-3.0 mg/kg, especially CD8+. Some patients who did not respond also had low normalized T-cell clonal expansion. Expanded clones tended on average to be more numerous among CD8+ T cells than CD4+.

This clonotype originated in an adult with an advanced solid tumor such as melanoma, head and neck, liver or kidney cancer. The V call is TRBV6-4, the J call TRBJ2-3; no clear D gene. The sample consisted of CD4+ or CD8+ T cells sorted from blood, taken in a trial of the OX40 agonist ivuxolimab. The CDR3 DNA follows: TGTGCCAGCAGTAGTGGAAACACAGATACGCAGTATTTT. It yields the protein CASSSGNTDTQYF.